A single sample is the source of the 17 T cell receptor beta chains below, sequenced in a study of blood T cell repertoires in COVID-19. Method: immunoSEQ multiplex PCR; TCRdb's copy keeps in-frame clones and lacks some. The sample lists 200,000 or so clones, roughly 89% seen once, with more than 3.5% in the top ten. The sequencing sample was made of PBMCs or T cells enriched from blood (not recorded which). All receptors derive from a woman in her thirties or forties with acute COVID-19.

The CDR3 nucleotides are TGTGCCAGCAGTTTAAGACAGGATAGATCTGAAGCTTTCTTT. It yields the protein CASSLRQDRSEAFF. The chain has TRBV27 and TRBJ1-1; weak D call: TRBD1 (6 bases). V was trimmed by 2 bases and J by 6 bases, leaving 13 bases between them. This CDR3 spans 14 amino acids. Germline-derived CDR1 and CDR2 are MNHEY and SMNVEV (reference sequence).

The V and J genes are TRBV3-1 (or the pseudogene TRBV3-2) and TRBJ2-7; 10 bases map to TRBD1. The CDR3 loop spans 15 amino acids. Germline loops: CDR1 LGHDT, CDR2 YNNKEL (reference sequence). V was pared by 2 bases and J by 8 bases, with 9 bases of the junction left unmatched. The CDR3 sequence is CASSQQSRQGAKQYV. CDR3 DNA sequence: TGTGCCAGCAGCCAACAATCGAGACAGGGGGCCAAGCAGTACGTC.

CDR3 bases: TGTGCCAGTAAAGGAGGACTAGCGCCCAGCACCGGGGAGCTGTTTTTT. This sequence encodes CASKGGLAPSTGELFF. The chain has TRBV19 and TRBJ2-2; TRBD2 agrees at 9 bases. V shed 7 bases, J shed 4 bases, and the junction held 10 bases outside the gene matches. Germline-derived CDR1 and CDR2 are LNHDA and SQIVND (reference sequence). The CDR3 covers 16 residues.

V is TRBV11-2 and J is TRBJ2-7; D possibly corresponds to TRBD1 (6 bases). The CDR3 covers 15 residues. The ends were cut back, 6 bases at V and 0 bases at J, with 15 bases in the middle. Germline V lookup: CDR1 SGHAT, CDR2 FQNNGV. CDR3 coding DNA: TGTGCCAGCAGTCGCGGACAGAAGTTCTCCTACGAGCAGTACGTC. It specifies CASSRGQKFSYEQYV.

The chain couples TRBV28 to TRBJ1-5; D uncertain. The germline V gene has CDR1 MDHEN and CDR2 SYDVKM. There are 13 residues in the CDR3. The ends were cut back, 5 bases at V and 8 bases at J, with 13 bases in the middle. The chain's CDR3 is CASSATDYKPQHF. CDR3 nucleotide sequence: TGTGCCAGCAGTGCCACAGACTATAAGCCCCAGCATTTT.

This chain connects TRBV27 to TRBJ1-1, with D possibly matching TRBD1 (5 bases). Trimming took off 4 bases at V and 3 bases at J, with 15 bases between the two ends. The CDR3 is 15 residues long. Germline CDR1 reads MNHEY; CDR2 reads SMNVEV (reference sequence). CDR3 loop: CASSSDPTVYTEAFF. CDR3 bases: TGTGCCAGCAGTTCCGACCCGACAGTGTACACTGAAGCTTTCTTT.

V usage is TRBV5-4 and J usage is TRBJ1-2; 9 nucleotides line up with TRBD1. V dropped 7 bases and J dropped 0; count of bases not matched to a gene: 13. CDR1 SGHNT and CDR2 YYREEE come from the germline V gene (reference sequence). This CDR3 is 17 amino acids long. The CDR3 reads CASGLRTGAYPNYGYTF. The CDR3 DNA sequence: TGTGCCAGCGGACTTCGGACAGGGGCCTATCCTAACTATGGCTACACCTTC.

The CDR3 sequence: CASSPPGYTF. CDR3 DNA sequence: TGTGCCAGCAGCCCCCCAGGCTACACCTTC. V is TRBV5-8 and J is TRBJ1-2; D is unclear. Trimming left V 4 bases short and J 8 bases short, with 6 bases between. This CDR3 spans 10 amino acids. Germline values: CDR1 SGHTS, CDR2 YDEGEE.

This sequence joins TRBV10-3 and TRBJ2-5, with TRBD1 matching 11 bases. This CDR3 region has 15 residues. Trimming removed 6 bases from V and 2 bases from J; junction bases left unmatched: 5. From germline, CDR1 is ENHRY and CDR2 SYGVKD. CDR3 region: CAISDGTGGQETQYF. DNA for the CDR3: TGTGCCATCAGCGACGGGACAGGGGGACAAGAGACCCAGTACTTC.

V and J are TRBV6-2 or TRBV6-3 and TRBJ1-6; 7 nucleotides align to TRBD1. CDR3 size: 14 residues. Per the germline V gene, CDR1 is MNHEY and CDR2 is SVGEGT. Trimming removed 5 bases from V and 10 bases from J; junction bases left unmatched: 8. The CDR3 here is CASSHRDRGSPLHF. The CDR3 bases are TGTGCCAGCAGTCACCGGGACAGAGGATCACCCCTCCACTTT.

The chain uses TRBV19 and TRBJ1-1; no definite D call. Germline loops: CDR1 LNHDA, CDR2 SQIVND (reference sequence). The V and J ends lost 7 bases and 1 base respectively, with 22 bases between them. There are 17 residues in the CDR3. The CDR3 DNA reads TGTGCCAGTATAACACCAGCGAGAGGACTCAAGAACACTGAAGCTTTCTTT. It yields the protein CASITPARGLKNTEAFF.

The CDR3: CASSQELAVTSYEQYF. DNA for the CDR3: TGCGCCAGCAGCCAAGAACTAGCGGTGACCTCCTACGAGCAGTACTTC. The chain combines TRBV4-1 with TRBJ2-7; the match to TRBD2 covers 8 bases. The CDR3 totals 16 residues. The trim removed 0 bases at V and 0 bases at J, leaving 4 bases unmatched. Germline CDR1 and CDR2: MGHRA and YSYEKL.

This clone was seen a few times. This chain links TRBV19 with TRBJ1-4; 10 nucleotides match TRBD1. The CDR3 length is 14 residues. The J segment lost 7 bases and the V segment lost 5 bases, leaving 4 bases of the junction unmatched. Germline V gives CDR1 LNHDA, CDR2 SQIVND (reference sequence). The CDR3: CASSPGQGSEKLFF. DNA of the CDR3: TGTGCCAGTAGTCCGGGACAGGGGAGTGAAAAACTGTTTTTT.

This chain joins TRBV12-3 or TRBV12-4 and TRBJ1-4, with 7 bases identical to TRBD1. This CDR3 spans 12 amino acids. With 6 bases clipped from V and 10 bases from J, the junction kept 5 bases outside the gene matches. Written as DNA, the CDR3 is TGTGCCAGCAGGAGCGACAGGGTAAAACTGTTTTTT. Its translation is CASRSDRVKLFF.

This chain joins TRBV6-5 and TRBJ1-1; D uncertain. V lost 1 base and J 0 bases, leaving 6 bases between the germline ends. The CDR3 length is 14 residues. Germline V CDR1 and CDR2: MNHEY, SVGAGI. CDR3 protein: CASSYLPMNTEAFF. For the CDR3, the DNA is TGTGCCAGCAGTTACTTGCCTATGAACACTGAAGCTTTCTTT.

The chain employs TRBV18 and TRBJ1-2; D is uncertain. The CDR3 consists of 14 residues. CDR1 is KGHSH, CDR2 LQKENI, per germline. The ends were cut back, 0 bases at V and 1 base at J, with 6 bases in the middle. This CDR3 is CASSPPEFNYGYTF. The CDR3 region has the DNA TGTGCCAGCTCACCACCGGAGTTTAACTATGGCTACACCTTC.

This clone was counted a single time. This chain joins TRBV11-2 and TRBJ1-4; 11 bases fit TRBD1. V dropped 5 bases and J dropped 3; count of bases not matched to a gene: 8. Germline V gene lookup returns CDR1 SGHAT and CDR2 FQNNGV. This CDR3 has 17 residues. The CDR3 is CASSPRTGGLSNEKLFF. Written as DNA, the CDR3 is TGTGCCAGCAGCCCCCGGACAGGGGGCCTGTCTAATGAAAAACTGTTTTTT.